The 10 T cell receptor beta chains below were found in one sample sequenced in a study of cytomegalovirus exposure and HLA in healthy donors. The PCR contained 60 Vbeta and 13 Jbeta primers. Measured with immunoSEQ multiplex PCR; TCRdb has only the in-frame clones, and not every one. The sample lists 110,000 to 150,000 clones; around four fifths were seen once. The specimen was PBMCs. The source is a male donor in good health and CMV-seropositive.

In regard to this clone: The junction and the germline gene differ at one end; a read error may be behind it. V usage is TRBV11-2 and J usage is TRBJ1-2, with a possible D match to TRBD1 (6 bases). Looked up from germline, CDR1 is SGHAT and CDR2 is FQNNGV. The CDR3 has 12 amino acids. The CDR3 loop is CASSPGGGQPDF. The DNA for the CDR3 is TGTGCCAGCAGCCCCGGGGGGGGCCAACCAGACTTC.

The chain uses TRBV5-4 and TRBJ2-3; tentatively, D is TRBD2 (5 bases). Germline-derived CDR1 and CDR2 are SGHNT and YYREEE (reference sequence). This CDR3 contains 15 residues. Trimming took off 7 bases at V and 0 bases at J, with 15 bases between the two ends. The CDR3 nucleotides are TGTGCCAGCCTAAACCTCAGCGGAAGCACAGATACGCAGTATTTT. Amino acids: CASLNLSGSTDTQYF.

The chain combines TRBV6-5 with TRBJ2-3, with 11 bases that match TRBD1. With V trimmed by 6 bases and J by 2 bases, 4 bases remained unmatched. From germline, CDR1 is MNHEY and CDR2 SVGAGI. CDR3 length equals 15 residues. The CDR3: CASSRGQGATDTQYF. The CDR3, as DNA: TGTGCCAGCAGCAGAGGACAGGGGGCCACAGATACGCAGTATTTT.

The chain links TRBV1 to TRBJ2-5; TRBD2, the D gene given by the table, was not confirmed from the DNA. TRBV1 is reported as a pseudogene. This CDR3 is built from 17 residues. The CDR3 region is CTSSQLGLAGDQETQYF. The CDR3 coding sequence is TGCACCAGCAGCCAACTCGGACTAGCGGGGGATCAAGAGACCCAGTACTTC.

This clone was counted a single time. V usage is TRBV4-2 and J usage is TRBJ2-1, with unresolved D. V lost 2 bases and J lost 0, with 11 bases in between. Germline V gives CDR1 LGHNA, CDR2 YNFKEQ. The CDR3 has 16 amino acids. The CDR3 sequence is CASSQPFASSYNEQFF. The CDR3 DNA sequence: TGTGCCAGCAGCCAACCCTTCGCTAGCTCCTACAATGAGCAGTTCTTC.

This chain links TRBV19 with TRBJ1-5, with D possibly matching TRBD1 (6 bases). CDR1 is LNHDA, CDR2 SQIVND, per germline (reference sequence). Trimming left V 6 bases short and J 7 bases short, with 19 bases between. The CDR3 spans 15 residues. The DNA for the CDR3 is TGTGCCAGTAGCCAAGGTGGGGGGCGGGGGCAGCCCCAGCATTTT. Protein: CASSQGGGRGQPQHF.

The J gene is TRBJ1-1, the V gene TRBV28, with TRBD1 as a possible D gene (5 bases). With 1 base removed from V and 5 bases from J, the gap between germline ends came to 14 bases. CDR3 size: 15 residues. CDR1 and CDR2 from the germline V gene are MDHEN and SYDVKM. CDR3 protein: CASSLFNGGGTEAFF. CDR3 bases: TGTGCCAGCAGTTTATTCAACGGTGGGGGGACTGAAGCTTTCTTT.

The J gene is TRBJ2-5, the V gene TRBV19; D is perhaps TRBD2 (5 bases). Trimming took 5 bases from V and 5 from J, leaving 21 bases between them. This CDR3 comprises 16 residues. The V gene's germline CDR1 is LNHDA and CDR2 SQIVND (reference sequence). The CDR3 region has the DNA TGTGCCAGTAGTTTCAACGTCGGCGGGCGAGGGGAGACCCAGTACTTC. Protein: CASSFNVGGRGETQYF.

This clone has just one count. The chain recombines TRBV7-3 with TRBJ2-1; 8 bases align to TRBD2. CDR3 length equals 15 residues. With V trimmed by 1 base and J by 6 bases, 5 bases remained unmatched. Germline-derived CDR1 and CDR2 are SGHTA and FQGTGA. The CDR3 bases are TGTGCCAGCAGCTTAATGGCGGGGGGATCCAATGAGCAGTTCTTC. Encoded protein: CASSLMAGGSNEQFF. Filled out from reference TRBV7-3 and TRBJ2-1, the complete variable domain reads GAGVSQTPSNKVTEKGKYVELRCDPISGHTALYWYRQSLGQGPEFLIYFQGTGAADDSGLPNDRFFAVRPEGSVSTLKIQRTERGDSAVYLCASSLMAGGSNEQFFGPGTRLTVL.

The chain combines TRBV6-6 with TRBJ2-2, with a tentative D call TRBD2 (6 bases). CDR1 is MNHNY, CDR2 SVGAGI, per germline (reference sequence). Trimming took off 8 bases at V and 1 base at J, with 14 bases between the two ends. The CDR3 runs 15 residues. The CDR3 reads CASASPEGNTGELFF. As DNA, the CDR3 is TGTGCCAGCGCGTCCCCGGAGGGGAACACCGGGGAGCTGTTTTTT.